Listed here are 28 T cell receptor beta chains from one sample, sequenced in a study of cytomegalovirus exposure and HLA in healthy donors. The assay was immunoSEQ multiplex PCR, and TCRdb's table has in-frame clones only and misses some. The table includes under 100,000 clones, roughly 96% detected once. Material: PBMCs. These receptors were collected from a man between 18 and 29 years old in good health and CMV-seronegative.

The chain recombines TRBV5-1 with TRBJ2-3; 8 bases agree with TRBD2. The CDR3 loop spans 14 amino acids. Losses at the gene ends were 9 bases for V and 2 bases for J; bases not matched to a gene: 8. Germline V gene sequence: CDR1 SGHRS, CDR2 YFSETQ. The CDR3 nucleotides are TGCGCCACAACTCGCGGACTAGCCACAGATACGCAGTATTTT. Encoded protein: CATTRGLATDTQYF.

The chain has TRBV7-9 and TRBJ2-5, with TRBD1 matching over 7 bases. Germline CDR1 reads SEHNR; CDR2 reads FQNEAQ (reference sequence). The CDR3 runs 14 residues. J lost 5 bases, V lost 5 bases, and 8 bases had no gene match. CDR3 nucleotide sequence: TGTGCCAGCAGCCAGACGACAGGGTCGGAGACCCAGTACTTC. It yields the protein CASSQTTGSETQYF.

The CDR3 here is CASSLWGGNSNQPQHF. CDR3 sequence (DNA): TGTGCCAGCAGTTTATGGGGGGGGAATAGCAATCAGCCCCAGCATTTT. The gene calls are TRBV28 and TRBJ1-5, with D tentatively TRBD1 (5 bases). Germline CDR1 and CDR2: MDHEN and SYDVKM. V shed 0 bases and J shed 0 bases, with 9 bases lying between them. There are 16 residues in the CDR3.

The chain employs TRBV9 and TRBJ2-2, with D possibly TRBD1 on 5 matching bases. Germline assignment: CDR1 SGDLS and CDR2 YYNGEE. The CDR3 consists of 16 residues. V lost 3 bases and J lost 1, with 13 bases in between. The chain's CDR3 is CASSAYRSLNTGELFF. In DNA form, the CDR3 reads TGTGCCAGCAGCGCCTACAGGTCTTTGAACACCGGGGAGCTGTTTTTT. Supplemented by reference TRBV9 and TRBJ2-2, the full variable domain reads DSGVTQTPKHLITATGQRVTLRCSPRSGDLSVYWYQQSLDQGLQFLIQYYNGEERAKGNILERFSAQQFPDLHSELNLSSLELGDSALYFCASSAYRSLNTGELFFGEGSRLTVL.

This chain's CDR3 is CASSTNRQGVGEQYV. CDR3 sequence (DNA): TGTGCCAGCAGCACCAACCGACAGGGAGTAGGAGAGCAGTACGTC. The genes are TRBV5-4 and TRBJ2-7; TRBD1 agrees at 7 bases. CDR1 and CDR2 (germline): SGHNT, YYREEE (reference sequence). The CDR3 totals 15 residues. The V and J ends lost 4 bases and 7 bases, in that order; junction bases with no gene match: 14.

The chain joins TRBV7-9 to TRBJ2-7, with 9 nucleotides matching TRBD1. This CDR3 is built from 15 residues. Germline CDR1 reads SEHNR; CDR2 reads FQNEAQ (reference sequence). Trimming removed 1 base from V and 7 bases from J; junction bases left unmatched: 8. CDR3 bases: TGTGCCAGCAGCTTAGACCGGGACAGGGAACTAGAGCAGTACTTC. The encoded protein is CASSLDRDRELEQYF.

The rearrangement links TRBV7-9 to TRBJ1-1, with D unclear. V was pared by 2 bases and J by 1 base, with 5 bases between. Germline loops: CDR1 SEHNR, CDR2 FQNEAQ (reference sequence). The CDR3 has 13 amino acids. CDR3 coding DNA: TGTGCCAGCAGCTTACCAGGGAACACTGAAGCTTTCTTT. Amino acid sequence: CASSLPGNTEAFF.

The chain combines TRBV19 with TRBJ1-1; a weak D match, TRBD1 (5 bases). The V and J ends lost 6 bases and 3 bases respectively, with 11 bases between them. The CDR3 contains 13 residues. The V gene's germline CDR1 is LNHDA and CDR2 SQIVND (reference sequence). The CDR3 DNA follows: TGTGCCAGTAGCCTATTAGGGGACACTGAAGCTTTCTTT. Protein product: CASSLLGDTEAFF.

The chain carries TRBV21-1 and TRBJ2-3; the table's D call, TRBD1, was not checked against the DNA. TRBV21-1 is deemed a pseudogene. This CDR3 is 13 amino acids long. For the CDR3, the DNA is TGTGCCATCGACAGGGAGGGCACAGATACGCAGTATTTT. This translates into CAIDREGTDTQYF.

The rearrangement links TRBV4-2 to TRBJ2-3; D may be TRBD2 (7 bases). V shed 1 base and J shed 2 bases, with 13 bases lying between them. The length of the CDR3 is 16 residues. From germline, CDR1 is LGHNA and CDR2 YNFKEQ. The CDR3 DNA follows: TGTGCCAGCAGCCAAGTGGGGGCGGGAGCCACAGATACGCAGTATTTT. Encoded protein: CASSQVGAGATDTQYF.

V usage is TRBV30 and J usage is TRBJ2-5; 16 bases are shared with TRBD2. J gave up 5 bases and V 2 bases, and 11 bases lay outside the gene matches. There are 18 residues in the CDR3. Germline lookup yields CDR1 GTSNPN and CDR2 SVGIG (reference sequence). The chain's CDR3 is CAWSSVGLAGGPGETQYF. CDR3 DNA sequence: TGTGCCTGGAGTTCGGTGGGACTAGCGGGAGGGCCCGGGGAGACCCAGTACTTC.

The rearrangement links TRBV27 to TRBJ2-6; a possible D gene is TRBD2 (6 bases). Per the germline V gene, CDR1 is MNHEY and CDR2 is SMNVEV (reference sequence). Trimming cost V 7 bases and J 0 bases, with 25 bases left between them. The CDR3 length is 20 residues. The CDR3, as DNA: TGTGCCAGCACCGATTGGGGGGTCAGACTCAAAAGCTCTGGGGCCAACGTCCTGACTTTC. This codes for CASTDWGVRLKSSGANVLTF.

This chain connects TRBV28 to TRBJ2-7; D gene ambiguous. From germline, CDR1 is MDHEN and CDR2 SYDVKM. The CDR3 loop spans 12 amino acids. V gave up 3 bases and J gave up 0 bases, with 3 bases separating them. The chain's CDR3 is CASSFGSYEQYF. The CDR3 DNA sequence: TGTGCCAGCAGTTTCGGCTCCTACGAGCAGTACTTC. Filled out from reference TRBV28 and TRBJ2-7, the complete variable domain reads DVKVTQSSRYLVKRTGEKVFLECVQDMDHENMFWYRQDPGLGLRLIYFSYDVKMKEKGDIPEGYSVSREKKERFSLILESASTNQTSMYLCASSFGSYEQYFGPGTRLTVT.

This clone was counted once. The chain couples TRBV11-2 to TRBJ1-1, with 8 bases aligning to TRBD1. Trimming removed 6 bases from V and 0 bases from J; junction bases left unmatched: 3. CDR1 is SGHAT, CDR2 FQNNGV, per germline. This CDR3 comprises 14 residues. For the CDR3, the DNA is TGTGCCAGCAGTCAGGACAGGGTGAACACTGAAGCTTTCTTT. The encoded protein is CASSQDRVNTEAFF.

The chain recombines TRBV7-9 with TRBJ2-4; 11 nucleotides align to TRBD1. Germline trimming cut 0 bases from V and 9 bases from J; bases unmatched to any gene: 10. Germline V gives CDR1 SEHNR, CDR2 FQNEAQ (reference sequence). The CDR3 length is 17 residues. The CDR3 sequence: CASSLALRDRGVGIQYF. CDR3 DNA: TGTGCCAGCAGCTTAGCGCTGAGGGACAGGGGGGTCGGCATTCAGTACTTC. Using reference TRBV7-9 and TRBJ2-4 for the parts outside the CDR3, the full variable domain is DTGVSQNPRHKITKRGQNVTFRCDPISEHNRLYWYRQTLGQGPEFLTYFQNEAQLEKSRLLSDRFSAERPKGSFSTLEIQRTEQGDSAMYLCASSLALRDRGVGIQYFGAGTRLSVL.

The rearrangement joins TRBV27 to TRBJ2-2; D remains unclear. From germline, CDR1 is MNHEY and CDR2 SMNVEV (reference sequence). There are 14 residues in the CDR3. V gave up 4 bases and J gave up 8 bases, with 14 bases separating them. CDR3 residues: CASSSTLESGELFF. As DNA, the CDR3 is TGTGCCAGCAGTTCGACTTTAGAGTCAGGGGAGCTGTTTTTT.

The V call is TRBV5-6, the J call TRBJ2-7; 11 positions match TRBD2. V shed 0 bases, J shed 0 bases, and the junction held 5 bases outside the gene matches. CDR1 and CDR2 from the germline V gene are SGHDT and YYEEEE. CDR3 length: 17 residues. Here the CDR3 reads CASSLELAGVSSYEQYV. The CDR3 bases are TGTGCCAGCAGCTTGGAACTAGCGGGAGTTAGCTCCTACGAGCAGTACGTC.

The genes are TRBV6-5 and TRBJ1-2; D might be TRBD1 (6 bases). The CDR3 runs 15 residues. V lost 0 bases and J lost 3, with 11 bases in between. CDR1 is MNHEY, CDR2 SVGAGI, per germline. The CDR3 loop reads CASSYSTGRYYGYTF. The CDR3 DNA follows: TGTGCCAGCAGTTACTCGACAGGCCGCTACTATGGCTACACCTTC.

This clone was counted a single time. This sequence joins TRBV6-4 and TRBJ2-7; possible D gene TRBD1, 6 bases. The CDR3 spans 15 residues. The germline gives CDR1 MRHNA, CDR2 SNTAGT. V was trimmed by 7 bases and J by 1 base, leaving 17 bases between them. The CDR3 loop is CASTPVDRNSYEQYF. For the CDR3, the DNA is TGTGCCAGCACCCCTGTTGACAGGAATTCCTACGAGCAGTACTTC.

The chain joins TRBV10-1 to TRBJ1-4, with D possibly being TRBD1 (6 bases). Germline values: CDR1 WNHNN, CDR2 SYGVQD (reference sequence). V lost 6 bases and J lost 4, with 12 bases in between. This CDR3 region has 14 residues. The CDR3 here is CASREQGINEKLFF. Here the CDR3 DNA reads TGCGCCAGCAGAGAACAGGGTATTAATGAAAAACTGTTTTTT.

V and J are TRBV6-5 and TRBJ1-1, with D perhaps matching TRBD1 (6 bases). The germline V gene encodes CDR1 MNHEY and CDR2 SVGAGI. The CDR3 spans 14 residues. Trimming took 4 bases from V and 1 from J, leaving 10 bases between them. CDR3 region: CASSSTQGNTEAFF. CDR3 coding DNA: TGTGCCAGCAGTTCGACACAGGGGAACACTGAAGCTTTCTTT.

This sequence joins TRBV7-6 and TRBJ2-7; D possibly corresponds to TRBD1 (6 bases). The CDR3 runs to 14 residues. With 1 base removed from V and 2 bases from J, the gap between germline ends came to 9 bases. The V gene's germline CDR1 is SGHVS and CDR2 FNYEAQ. The CDR3 DNA reads TGTGCCAGCAGCTTAGTGGGGACACCCTACGAGCAGTACTTC. It yields the protein CASSLVGTPYEQYF.

The genes are TRBV29-1 and TRBJ2-1, with 14 positions matching TRBD2. This CDR3 has 16 amino acids. With 6 bases clipped from V and 0 bases from J, the junction kept 4 bases outside the gene matches. Germline CDR1 is SQVTM and CDR2 is ANQGSEA. CDR3 sequence: CSVGTSGRSSYNEQFF. CDR3 nucleotide sequence: TGCAGCGTCGGGACTAGCGGGAGAAGCTCCTACAATGAGCAGTTCTTC.

Concerning this clone itself: Compared with germline, one end of the junction differs, possibly owing to a read error. The genes are TRBV5-6 and TRBJ1-2; TRBD1 matches at 7 bases. Germline CDR1 SGHDT, CDR2 YYEEEE. The CDR3 loop spans 14 amino acids. CDR3 bases: TGTGCCAGCAGTTTGGGACAGAACCCTAGAGGCTACACCTTC. Its protein is CASSLGQNPRGYTF.

The chain carries TRBV5-6 and TRBJ2-7; maybe TRBD1 (6 bases). This CDR3 comprises 13 residues. In germline, CDR1 is SGHDT, CDR2 YYEEEE. The V and J ends lost 4 bases and 7 bases respectively, with 15 bases between them. This chain's CDR3 is CASSPTGSGEQYF. In DNA form, the CDR3 reads TGTGCCAGCAGCCCTACAGGGTCGGGGGAGCAGTACTTC.

This chain uses TRBV5-1 with TRBJ1-2; TRBD1 matches 10 bases. Germline CDR1 reads SGHRS; CDR2 reads YFSETQ. V was pared by 3 bases and J by 7 bases, with 6 bases of the junction left unmatched. The CDR3 runs to 14 residues. The CDR3 DNA reads TGCGCCAGCAGCTCCCGGGACAGGGGTTTTGGCTACACCTTC. It yields the protein CASSSRDRGFGYTF.

This chain connects TRBV28 to TRBJ2-1; weak D call: TRBD1 (5 bases). CDR3 length equals 12 residues. Trimming stripped 1 base from V and 12 bases from J, with 10 bases between. Germline loops: CDR1 MDHEN, CDR2 SYDVKM. This CDR3 is CASSLSTAMQFF. The CDR3 nucleotides are TGTGCCAGCAGTTTATCGACAGCGATGCAGTTCTTC.

The chain joins TRBV27 to TRBJ2-7; possibly TRBD2 for D (5 bases). Germline CDR1 is MNHEY and CDR2 is SMNVEV (reference sequence). The CDR3 sequence is 15 residues long. V lost 3 bases, J lost 0 bases, and 12 bases lay in between. CDR3 residues: CASSFFTAGSYEQYF. The CDR3 nucleotides are TGTGCCAGCAGTTTTTTTACGGCGGGCTCCTACGAGCAGTACTTC.